This T cell receptor (beta chain) was recovered during a study of cytomegalovirus exposure and HLA in healthy donors. Study at large: Per a later analysis, the roughly 670 first-cohort and approximately 120 validation repertoires shared one platform. Findings of the study overall: The study recorded over 150 TCR beta chains that were cytomegalovirus-associated. It was confirmed in vitro that three of the CMV-associated chains were specific for CMV antigens. Rare TCR sequences predominated, though certain public TCRs were found in many donors.

This table comes from immunoSEQ multiplex PCR, and its TCRdb copy is limited to in-frame clones, with some not included. Of approximately 280,000 clones in the sample, approximately 86% were seen once. Remarks on this clone: What it binds is unknown.

Per the germline V gene, CDR1 is MDHEN and CDR2 is SYDVKM. The CDR3 runs 14 residues. V shed 5 bases and J 0 bases; nucleotides not matched to a gene: 2. The chain is built from TRBV28 and TRBJ2-3; TRBD2 agrees at 7 bases. Material: PBMCs. The source of this sequence is a woman younger than 30 in good health and CMV-seronegative. CDR3 sequence: CASSTGGSTDTQYF. As DNA, the CDR3 is TGTGCCAGCAGTACGGGGGGAAGCACAGATACGCAGTATTTT.